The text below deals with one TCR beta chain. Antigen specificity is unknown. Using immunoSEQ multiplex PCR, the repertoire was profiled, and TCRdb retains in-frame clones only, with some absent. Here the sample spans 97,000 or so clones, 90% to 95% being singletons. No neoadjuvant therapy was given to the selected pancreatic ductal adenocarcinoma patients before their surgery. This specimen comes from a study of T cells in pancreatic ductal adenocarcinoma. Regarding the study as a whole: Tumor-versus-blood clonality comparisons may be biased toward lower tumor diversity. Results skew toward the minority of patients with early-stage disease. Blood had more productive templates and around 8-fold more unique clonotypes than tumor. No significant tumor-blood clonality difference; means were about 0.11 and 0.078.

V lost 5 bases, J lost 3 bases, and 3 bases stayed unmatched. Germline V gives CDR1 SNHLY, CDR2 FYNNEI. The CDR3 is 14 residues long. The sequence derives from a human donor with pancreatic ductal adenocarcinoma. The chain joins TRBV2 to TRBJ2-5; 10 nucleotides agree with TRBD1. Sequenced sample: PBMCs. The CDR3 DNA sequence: TGTGCCAGCAGTTTGACAGGGGGCAAAGAGACCCAGTACTTC. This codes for CASSLTGGKETQYF.